This T cell receptor (beta chain) was found in a study of blood T cell repertoires in COVID-19 (dated by TCRdb to the early 2020s). About the study as a whole: The collaborator samples originated in the United States, Italy and Spain and spanned the acute and convalescent phases of COVID-19. Sample metadata almost always included a de-identified subject ID, COVID-19 status, age in years and sex. The samples were drawn from two sources: the first 160 participants of the ongoing ImmuneRACE study, and 1,254 subjects contributed by 6 global collaborators. The repertoires were released in a freely available public database meant as a resource for research on the immune response to SARS-CoV-2. The material from the prospective study consisted of cDNA or gDNA derived from T cells, B-cell-depleted T cells, or PBMCs. Where available, HLA class I and class II types were obtained from metadata supplied by the sample provider rather than from assay-based typing. The dataset comprised deeply sampled blood TCRbeta repertoires from subjects exposed to, actively infected with, or recovered from COVID-19. Findings and caveats that apply to the study as a whole: Clinical and demographic metadata were provided uncurated, with the amount varying by source and participant.

TCRbeta CDR3 regions were amplified from genomic DNA by means of the immunoSEQ Assay, a bias-controlled multiplex PCR. In the authors' own workflow: The number of nucleated cells in each sample was estimated from the amplification of reference gene primers within the assay. To quantify the absolute abundance of each unique TCRbeta CDR3 rearrangement, sequence reads were collapsed and filtered. For each sample, productive Simpson clonality was calculated by taking the square root of Simpson's diversity index across productive rearrangements. TCRdb retrieved this table from immuneACCESS and kept in-frame rearrangements only. Not all clones are present; in checked studies, unresolved V genes account for under half, and no reason is known for the remainder. The D gene and trimming were derived from the DNA, and the V and J assignments and clone size from that table. Present in this sample are roughly 410,000 clones, approximately 90% of which were seen just once. The top ten constitute 1.5% to 1.8% of the sample.

This clone has only a few counts. Its antigen is unknown. There are no base qualities to consult, and no much larger clone falls within one base. The germline V gene (reference sequence) yields SEHNR for CDR1 and FQNEAQ for CDR2. V loses 0 bases at its end and J loses 8 bases; junction bases beyond the gene matches: 4. From the cysteine up to the phenylalanine, the CDR3 has a length of 14 residues. Just CDR3 DNA is preserved here, 42 bases in frame from base 1. In Seattle, one collaborating source enrolled patients while the infection was active and tracked those patients longitudinally over the course of disease. The collaborating institutions used their own protocols to collect whole blood in K2EDTA tubes. For TCRbeta analysis, collaborators shipped samples in one of three forms: frozen whole blood, isolated PBMCs, or DNA extracted from either of those sample types.

This TCR came from a woman aged 40-49 years with COVID-19, enrolled during active disease. Recombination linked TRBV7-9 to TRBJ1-2; 9 central bases correspond to TRBD1. The sequenced material came from peripheral blood. The CDR3 is CASSLAWTGEGYTF. In nucleotide form, the sequence is TGTGCCAGCAGCTTAGCGTGGACAGGGGAAGGCTACACCTTC.